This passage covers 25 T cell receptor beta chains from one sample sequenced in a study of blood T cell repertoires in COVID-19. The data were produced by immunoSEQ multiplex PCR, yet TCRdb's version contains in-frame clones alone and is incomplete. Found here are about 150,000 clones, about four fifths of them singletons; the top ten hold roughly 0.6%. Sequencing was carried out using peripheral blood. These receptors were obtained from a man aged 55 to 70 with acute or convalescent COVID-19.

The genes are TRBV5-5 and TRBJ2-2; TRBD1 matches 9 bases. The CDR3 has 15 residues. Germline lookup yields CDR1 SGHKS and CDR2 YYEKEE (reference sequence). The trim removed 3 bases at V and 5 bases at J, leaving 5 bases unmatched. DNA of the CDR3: TGTGCCAGCAGCTGGGGACAGGGAGGAACCGGGGAGCTGTTTTTT. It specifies CASSWGQGGTGELFF. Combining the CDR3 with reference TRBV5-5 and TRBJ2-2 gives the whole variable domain DAGVTQSPTHLIKTRGQQVTLRCSPISGHKSVSWYQQVLGQGPQFIFQYYEKEERGRGNFPDRFSARQFPNYSSELNVNALLLGDSALYLCASSWGQGGTGELFFGEGSRLTVL.

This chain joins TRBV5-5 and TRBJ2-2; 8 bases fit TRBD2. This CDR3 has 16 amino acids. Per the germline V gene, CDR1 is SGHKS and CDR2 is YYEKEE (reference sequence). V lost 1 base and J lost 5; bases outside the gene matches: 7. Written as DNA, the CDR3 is TGTGCCAGCAGCTTGTCCGGGACTAGGGAAACCGGGGAGCTGTTTTTT. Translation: CASSLSGTRETGELFF.

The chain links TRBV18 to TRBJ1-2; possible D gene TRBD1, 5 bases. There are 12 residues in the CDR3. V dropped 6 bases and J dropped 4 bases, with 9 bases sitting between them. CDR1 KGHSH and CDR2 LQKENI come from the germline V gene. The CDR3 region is CASSDNGYGYTF. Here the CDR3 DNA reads TGTGCCAGCTCGGACAACGGCTATGGCTACACCTTC. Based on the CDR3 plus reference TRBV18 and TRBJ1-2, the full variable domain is NAGVMQNPRHLVRRRGQEARLRCSPMKGHSHVYWYRQLPEEGLKFMVYLQKENIIDESGMPKERFSAEFPKEGPSILRIQQVVRGDSAAYFCASSDNGYGYTFGSGTRLTVV.

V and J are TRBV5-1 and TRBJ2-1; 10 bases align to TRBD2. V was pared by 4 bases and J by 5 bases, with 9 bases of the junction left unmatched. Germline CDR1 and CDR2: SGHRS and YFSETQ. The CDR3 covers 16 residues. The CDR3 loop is CASSGSSGGSHNEQFF. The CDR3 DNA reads TGCGCCAGCAGCGGGAGTAGCGGGGGGTCCCACAATGAGCAGTTCTTC.

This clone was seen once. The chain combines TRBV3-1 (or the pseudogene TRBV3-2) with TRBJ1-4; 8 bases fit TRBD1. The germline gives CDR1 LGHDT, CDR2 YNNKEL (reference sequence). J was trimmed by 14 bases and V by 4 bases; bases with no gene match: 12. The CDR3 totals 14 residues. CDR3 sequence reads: CASSPGDRPLGLFF. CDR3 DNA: TGTGCCAGCAGCCCCGGGGACAGGCCTTTAGGTCTGTTTTTT.

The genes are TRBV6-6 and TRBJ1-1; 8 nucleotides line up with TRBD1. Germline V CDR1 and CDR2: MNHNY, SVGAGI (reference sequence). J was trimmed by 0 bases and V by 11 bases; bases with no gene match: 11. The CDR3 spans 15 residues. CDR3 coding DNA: TGTGCCGGACAGGGCGTGCTGTTAATGAACACTGAAGCTTTCTTT. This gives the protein CAGQGVLLMNTEAFF.

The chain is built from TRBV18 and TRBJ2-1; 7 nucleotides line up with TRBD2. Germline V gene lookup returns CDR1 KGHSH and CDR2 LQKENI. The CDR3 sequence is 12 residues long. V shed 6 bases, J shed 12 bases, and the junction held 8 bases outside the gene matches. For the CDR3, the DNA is TGTGCCAGCTCCCCAGGGACTAAGGGGCAGTTCTTC. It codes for CASSPGTKGQFF.

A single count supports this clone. The CDR3 region has the DNA TGTGCCAGCAGCCAAGGGAGACTAGCGGGGGTCGAGACCCAGTACTTC. Amino acids: CASSQGRLAGVETQYF. J is TRBJ2-5 and V is TRBV14, with TRBD2 matching over 12 bases. The CDR3 spans 16 residues. J was trimmed by 5 bases and V by 1 base; bases with no gene match: 5. In germline, CDR1 is SGHDN, CDR2 FVKESK.

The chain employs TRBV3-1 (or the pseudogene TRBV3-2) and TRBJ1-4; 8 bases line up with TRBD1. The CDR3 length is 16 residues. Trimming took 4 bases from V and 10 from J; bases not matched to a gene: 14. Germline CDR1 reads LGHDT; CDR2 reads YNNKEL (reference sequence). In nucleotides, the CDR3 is TGTGCCAGCAGCCCCCAACCCCCCGGACAGGGAAGAAAACTGTTTTTT. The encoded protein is CASSPQPPGQGRKLFF.

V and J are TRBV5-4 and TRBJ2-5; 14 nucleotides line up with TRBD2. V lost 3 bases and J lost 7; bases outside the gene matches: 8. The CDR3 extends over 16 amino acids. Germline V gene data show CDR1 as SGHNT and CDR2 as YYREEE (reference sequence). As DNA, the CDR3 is TGTGCCAGCAGCTCCCGACTAGCGGGAGGGGGGGGGACCCAGTACTTC. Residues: CASSSRLAGGGGTQYF.

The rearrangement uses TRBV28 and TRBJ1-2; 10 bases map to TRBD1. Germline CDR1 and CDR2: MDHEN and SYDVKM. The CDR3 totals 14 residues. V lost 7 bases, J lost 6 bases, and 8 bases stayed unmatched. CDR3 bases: TGTGCCAGCAAGCTCCGGGACAGGGGCGATGGCTACACCTTC. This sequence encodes CASKLRDRGDGYTF.

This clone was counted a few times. In nucleotides, the CDR3 is TGTGCCAGCAGCCAAGATGCAGGGTCTCTTAGCAATCAGCCCCAGCATTTT. Translation: CASSQDAGSLSNQPQHF. V usage is TRBV4-2 and J usage is TRBJ1-5, with a tentative D call TRBD1 (5 bases). Germline-derived CDR1 and CDR2 are LGHNA and YNFKEQ. This CDR3 contains 17 residues. With 0 bases removed from V and 0 bases from J, the gap between germline ends came to 12 bases.

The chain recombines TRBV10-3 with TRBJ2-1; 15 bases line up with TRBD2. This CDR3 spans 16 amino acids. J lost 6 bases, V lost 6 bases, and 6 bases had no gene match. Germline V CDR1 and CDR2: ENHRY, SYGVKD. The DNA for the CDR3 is TGTGCCATCAGAGGGACTAGCGGGGGGACCCGCAATGAGCAGTTCTTC. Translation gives CAIRGTSGGTRNEQFF.

CDR3 nucleotide sequence: TGTGCCAGCAGTTACGAAGGGGTTTCGGATACGCAGTATTTT. This sequence encodes CASSYEGVSDTQYF. This chain connects TRBV6-5 to TRBJ2-3; D might be TRBD1 (5 bases). CDR1 is MNHEY, CDR2 SVGAGI, per germline. The V end lost 2 bases, the J end lost 6 bases, and 12 bases lay between the germline ends. The CDR3 has 14 amino acids.

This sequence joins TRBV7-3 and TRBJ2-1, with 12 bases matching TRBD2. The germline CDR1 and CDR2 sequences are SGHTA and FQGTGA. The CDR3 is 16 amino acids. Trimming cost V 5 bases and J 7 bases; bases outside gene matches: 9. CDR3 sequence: CASSAPSLAGGNEQFF. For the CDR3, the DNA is TGTGCCAGCAGCGCACCAAGTCTAGCGGGAGGGAATGAGCAGTTCTTC.

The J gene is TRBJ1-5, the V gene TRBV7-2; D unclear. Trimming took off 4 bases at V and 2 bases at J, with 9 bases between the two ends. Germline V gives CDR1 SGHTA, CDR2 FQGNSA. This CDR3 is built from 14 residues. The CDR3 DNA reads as TGTGCCAGCAGCTCCAGGATCGGCAATCAGCCCCAGCATTTT. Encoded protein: CASSSRIGNQPQHF.

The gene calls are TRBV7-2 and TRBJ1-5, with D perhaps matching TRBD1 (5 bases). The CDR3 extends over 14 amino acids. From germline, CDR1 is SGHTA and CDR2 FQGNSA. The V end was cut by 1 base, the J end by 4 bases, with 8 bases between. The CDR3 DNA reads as TGTGCCAGCAGCTTAGAGGGGTTTAATCAGCCCCAGCATTTT. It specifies CASSLEGFNQPQHF.

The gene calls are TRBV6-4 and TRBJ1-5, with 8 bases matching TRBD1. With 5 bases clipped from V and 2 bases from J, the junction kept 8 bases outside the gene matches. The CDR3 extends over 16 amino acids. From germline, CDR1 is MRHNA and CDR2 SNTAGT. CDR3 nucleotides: TGTGCCAGCAGTACAGGGGGTAAAGGTTGCAATCAGCCCCAGCATTTT. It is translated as CASSTGGKGCNQPQHF.

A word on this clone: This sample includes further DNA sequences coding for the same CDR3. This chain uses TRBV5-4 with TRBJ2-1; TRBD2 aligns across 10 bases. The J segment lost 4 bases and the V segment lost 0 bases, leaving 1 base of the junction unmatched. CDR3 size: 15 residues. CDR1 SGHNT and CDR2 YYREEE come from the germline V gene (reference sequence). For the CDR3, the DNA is TGTGCCAGCAGCTTGGGAGCGGGAGGGTACAATGAGCAGTTCTTC. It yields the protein CASSLGAGGYNEQFF.

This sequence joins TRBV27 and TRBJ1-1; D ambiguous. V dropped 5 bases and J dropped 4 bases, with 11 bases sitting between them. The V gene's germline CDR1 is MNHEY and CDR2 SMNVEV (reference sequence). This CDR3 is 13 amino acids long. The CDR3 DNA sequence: TGTGCCAGCAGTCCCCGACTCCTCACTGAAGCTTTCTTT. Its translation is CASSPRLLTEAFF.

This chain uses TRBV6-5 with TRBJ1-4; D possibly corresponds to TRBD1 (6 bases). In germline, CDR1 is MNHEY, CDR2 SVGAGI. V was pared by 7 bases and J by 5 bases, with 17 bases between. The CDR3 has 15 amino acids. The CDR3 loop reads CASTPSYRENEKLFF. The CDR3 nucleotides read TGTGCCAGCACCCCCTCGTACAGGGAAAATGAAAAACTGTTTTTT.

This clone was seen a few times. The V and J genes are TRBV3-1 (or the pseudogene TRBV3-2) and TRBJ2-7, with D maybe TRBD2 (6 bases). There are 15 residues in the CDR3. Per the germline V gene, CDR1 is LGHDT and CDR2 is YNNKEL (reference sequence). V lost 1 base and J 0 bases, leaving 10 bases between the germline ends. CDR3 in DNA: TGTGCCAGCAGCCAAGTTGGGGGGAGCTCCTACGAGCAGTACTTC. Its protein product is CASSQVGGSSYEQYF.

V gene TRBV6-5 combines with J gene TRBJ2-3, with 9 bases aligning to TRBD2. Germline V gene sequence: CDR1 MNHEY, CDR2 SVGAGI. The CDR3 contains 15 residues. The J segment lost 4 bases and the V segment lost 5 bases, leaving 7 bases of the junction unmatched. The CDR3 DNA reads TGTGCCAGCAGTCGTAGCGGGGGACGCGCAGATACGCAGTATTTT. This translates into CASSRSGGRADTQYF.

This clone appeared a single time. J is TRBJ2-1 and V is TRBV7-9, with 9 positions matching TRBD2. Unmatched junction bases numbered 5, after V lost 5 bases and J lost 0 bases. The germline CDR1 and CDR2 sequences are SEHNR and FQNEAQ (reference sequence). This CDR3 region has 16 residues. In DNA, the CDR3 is TGTGCCAGCAGCCCTAAACTAGCGGGCTCCTACAATGAGCAGTTCTTC. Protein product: CASSPKLAGSYNEQFF.

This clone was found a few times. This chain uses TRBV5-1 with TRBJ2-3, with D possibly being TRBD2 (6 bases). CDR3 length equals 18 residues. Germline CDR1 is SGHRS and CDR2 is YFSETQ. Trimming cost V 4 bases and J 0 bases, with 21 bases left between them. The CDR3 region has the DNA TGCGCCAGCAGCGGCCGGGACTCAAGGAAACAAAGCACAGATACGCAGTATTTT. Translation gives CASSGRDSRKQSTDTQYF.